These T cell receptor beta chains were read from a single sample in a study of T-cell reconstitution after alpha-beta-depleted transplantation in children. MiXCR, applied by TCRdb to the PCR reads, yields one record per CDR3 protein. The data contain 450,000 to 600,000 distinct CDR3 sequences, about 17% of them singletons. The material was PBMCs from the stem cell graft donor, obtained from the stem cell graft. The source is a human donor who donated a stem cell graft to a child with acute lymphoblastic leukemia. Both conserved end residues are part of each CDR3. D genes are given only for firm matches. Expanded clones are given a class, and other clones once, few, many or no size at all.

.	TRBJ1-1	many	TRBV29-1	CSVDPTGQNTEAFF	TGCAGCGTTGATCCGACAGGACAAAACACTGAAGCTTTCTTT
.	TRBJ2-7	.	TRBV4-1	CASAAGGEQYF	TGCGCCAGCGCTGCCGGGGGCGAGCAGTACTTC
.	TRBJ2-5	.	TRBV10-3	CAISEPQGRETQYF	TGTGCCATCAGCGAACCCCAGGGGAGGGAGACCCAGTACTTC
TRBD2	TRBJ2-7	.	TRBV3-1	CASSQGAPGLAGGGEQYF	TGTGCCAGCAGCCAAGGAGCACCGGGACTAGCGGGAGGAGGGGAGCAGTACTTC
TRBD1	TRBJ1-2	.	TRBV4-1	CASSQSGGGYGYTF	TGCGCCAGCAGCCAATCAGGGGGCGGCTATGGCTACACCTTC
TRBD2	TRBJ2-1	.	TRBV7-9	CASSSGLAGVFRNEQFF	TGTGCCAGCAGCTCCGGACTAGCGGGAGTGTTTCGGAATGAGCAGTTCTTC
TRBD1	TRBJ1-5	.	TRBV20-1	CSARAGQSNQPQHF	TGCAGTGCTAGAGCGGGACAGTCCAATCAGCCCCAGCATTTT
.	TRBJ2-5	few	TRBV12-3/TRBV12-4	CASSPSAWETQYF	TGTGCCAGCAGTCCCTCAGCGTGGGAGACCCAGTACTTC
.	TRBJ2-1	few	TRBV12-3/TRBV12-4	CASSVTGGYNEQFF	TGTGCCAGCAGTGTAACCGGGGGATACAATGAGCAGTTCTTC
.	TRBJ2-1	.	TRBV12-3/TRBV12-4	CASSFGLGAYNEQFF	TGTGCCAGCAGTTTTGGGCTAGGGGCCTACAATGAGCAGTTCTTC
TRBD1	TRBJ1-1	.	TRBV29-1	CSVLQGWADEAFF	TGCAGCGTTCTACAGGGGTGGGCGGATGAAGCTTTCTTT
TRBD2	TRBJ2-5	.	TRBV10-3	CAISDVEGLAGSETQYF	TGTGCCATCAGTGATGTTGAGGGACTAGCGGGATCTGAGACCCAGTACTTC
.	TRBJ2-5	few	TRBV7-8	CASTLGGAGVPQETQYF	TGTGCCAGCACCCTAGGGGGGGCGGGAGTCCCCCAAGAGACCCAGTACTTC
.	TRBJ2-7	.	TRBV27	CASSLSVSVSGQTYEQYF	TGTGCCAGCAGTTTATCAGTTTCGGTGAGCGGCCAGACCTACGAGCAGTACTTC
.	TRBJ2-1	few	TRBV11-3	CASSLRGTVAEQFF	TGTGCCAGCAGCTTAAGGGGAACTGTAGCTGAGCAGTTCTTC
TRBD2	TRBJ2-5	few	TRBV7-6	CASSPGVAGVQETQYF	TGTGCCAGCAGCCCCGGGGTAGCGGGAGTTCAAGAGACCCAGTACTTC
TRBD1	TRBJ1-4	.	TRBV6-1	CASSAGTAWPTNEKLFF	TGTGCCAGCAGTGCCGGGACAGCCTGGCCAACTAATGAAAAACTGTTTTTT
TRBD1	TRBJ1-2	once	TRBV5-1	CASQGAGDYGYTF	TGCGCCAGCCAGGGGGCTGGAGACTATGGCTACACCTTC
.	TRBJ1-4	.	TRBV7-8	CASSLFGGVLGEEKLFF	TGTGCCAGCAGCTTATTCGGGGGTGTCTTAGGGGAGGAAAAACTGTTTTTT
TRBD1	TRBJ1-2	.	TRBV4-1	CASSQEDWVSVGQGGPNYGYTF	TGCGCCAGCAGCCAAGAAGATTGGGTGAGCGTTGGACAGGGTGGTCCTAACTATGGCTACACCTTC
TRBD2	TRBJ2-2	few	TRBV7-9	CAILRERGNTGELFF	TGTGCCATACTTCGGGAGCGGGGGAACACCGGGGAGCTGTTTTTT
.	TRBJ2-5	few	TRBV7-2	CASSFRGRLETQYF	TGTGCCAGCAGCTTCAGGGGCAGGTTGGAGACCCAGTACTTC
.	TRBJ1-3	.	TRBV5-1	CASSLGDRYPSGNTIYF	TGCGCCAGCAGCTTAGGGGACCGCTACCCCTCTGGAAACACCATATATTTT
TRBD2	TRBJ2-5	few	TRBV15	CATSRGLAGETQYF	TGTGCCACCAGCAGGGGACTAGCGGGAGAGACCCAGTACTTC
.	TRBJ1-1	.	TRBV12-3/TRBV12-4	CASSTGMDTEAFF	TGTGCCAGCAGTACAGGGATGGACACTGAAGCTTTCTTT
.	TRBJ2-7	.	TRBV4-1	CASSLQLVNYEQYF	TGCGCCAGCAGCCTGCAACTAGTGAACTACGAGCAGTACTTC
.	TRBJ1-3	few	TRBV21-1	CASSKATGRNTIYF	TGTGCCAGCAGCAAGGCAACAGGGCGGAACACCATATATTTT
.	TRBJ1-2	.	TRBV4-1	CASSHTGTDGYTF	TGCGCCAGCAGCCACACAGGGACCGATGGCTACACCTTC
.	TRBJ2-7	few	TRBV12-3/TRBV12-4	CASSLQGGRYEQYF	TGTGCCAGCAGCCTACAGGGCGGGCGCTACGAGCAGTACTTC
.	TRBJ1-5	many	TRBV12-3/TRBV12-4	CASSLAPGQPQHF	TGTGCCAGCAGTTTAGCGCCGGGACAGCCCCAGCATTTT
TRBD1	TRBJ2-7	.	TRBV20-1	CSATSGTGGPYEQYF	TGCAGTGCAACTTCGGGGACAGGGGGCCCCTACGAGCAGTACTTC
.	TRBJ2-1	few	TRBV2	CASPNEQFF	TGTGCCAGCCCGAATGAGCAGTTCTTC
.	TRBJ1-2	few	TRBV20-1	CSALPTVQRTVYGYTF	TGCAGTGCCCTCCCGACAGTGCAACGAACCGTCTATGGCTACACCTTC
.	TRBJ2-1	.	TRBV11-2	CASSRRGRTIGRSTYNEQFF	TGTGCCAGCAGCCGCAGGGGGAGGACTATCGGGAGGTCGACCTACAATGAGCAGTTCTTC
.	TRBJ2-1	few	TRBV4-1	CASSQPRSNEQFF	TGCGCCAGCAGCCAGCCACGGAGCAATGAGCAGTTCTTC
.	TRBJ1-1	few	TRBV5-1	CASREGRAYPQGEAFF	TGCGCCAGCAGAGAGGGGCGCGCCTACCCTCAGGGAGAAGCTTTCTTT
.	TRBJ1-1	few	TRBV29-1	CSVEPGRMNTEAFF	TGCAGCGTTGAACCTGGGCGGATGAACACTGAAGCTTTCTTT
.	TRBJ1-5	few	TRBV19	CASSKTDYSNQPQHF	TGTGCCAGTAGTAAGACGGATTATAGCAATCAGCCCCAGCATTTT
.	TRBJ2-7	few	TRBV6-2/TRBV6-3	CASSYSAGRPYEQYF	TGTGCCAGCAGTTATTCGGCAGGGAGACCCTACGAGCAGTACTTC
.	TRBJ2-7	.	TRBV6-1	CASSPGPRQYF	TGTGCCAGCAGTCCCGGACCTAGGCAGTACTTC
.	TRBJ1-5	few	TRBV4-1	CASSQDRARGNQPQHF	TGCGCCAGCAGCCAAGATAGGGCCAGAGGCAATCAGCCCCAGCATTTT
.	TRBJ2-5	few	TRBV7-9	CASPGGGFGTQYF	TGTGCCAGCCCAGGGGGGGGCTTCGGGACCCAGTACTTC
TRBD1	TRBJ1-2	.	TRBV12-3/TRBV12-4	CASSFGQVNYGYTF	TGTGCCAGCAGTTTTGGACAGGTTAACTATGGCTACACCTTC